The clone carrying this T cell receptor (beta chain) was detected many times. The data belong to a study of blood T cells in healthy people across ages. Germline V CDR1 and CDR2: SQVTM, ANQGSEA. V was cut by 7 bases and J by 4 bases, with 14 bases left in between. There are 13 residues in the CDR3. Through a sample-barcoded 5' primer and a J-beta primer mix, a second PCR was run for roughly 6 to 12 cycles. TCRdb re-called the 5' RACE reads with MiXCR, one entry per CDR3 protein. Here the sample spans fewer than 2,000,000 distinct CDR3 sequences, roughly 30% being singletons. This clonotype was obtained from a woman aged 30 to 39 in good health. The sequencing sample was made of blood. The V and J genes are TRBV29-1 and TRBJ2-1; a weak D match, TRBD1 (6 bases). CDR3 residues: CSAPDSLYNEQFF. CDR3 bases: TGCAGCGCACCGGACAGCTTATACAATGAGCAGTTCTTC.